A single T cell receptor (beta chain) is shown here with its context. This clonotype was seen repeatedly, ten times or more. No antigen is known for it. Base qualities are not at hand, and no much larger clone is one base apart. The CDR3 spans 12 residues, from the cysteine through the phenylalanine. Only the CDR3 DNA stays, 36 bases, in frame from base 1. The junction shows trimming of 6 bases on V and 2 bases on J, plus 10 bases between the germline ends. CDR1 and CDR2, looked up from the germline V gene (reference sequence), are DFQATT and SNEGSKA. In the paper's terms, the treatment or condition label means: PENTA 11 planned treatment interruption arm or continuous ART arm. The participants, all children from the United Kingdom aged 2 to 15 years, had been on at least three-drug ART for a minimum of 24 weeks. Cryopreserved PBMCs containing at least 5 million viable cells were required, and a handful of candidate patients were excluded because of low viable PBMC yield. Naive CD4+ CD45RA+ CD45RO- T cells were FACS-sorted from thawed PBMCs on a FACSAria III cell sorter. The sorted cells were fixed, and RNA was then extracted with the RNeasy FFPE kit and afterward with the RNeasy Micro kit.

This specimen comes from a study of HIV-infected children after antiretroviral therapy interruption (dated by TCRdb to between 2018 and 2021). With respect to the entire study: Eight children were included: four on planned treatment interruption and four on continuous treatment, all with CD4+ count above 500 and viral load below 50 copies/ml. In the continuous-treatment arm, samples from corresponding weeks 0, 48 and 150 were analyzed. Alongside measurements of thymic output, TCR repertoires of children on planned treatment interruption were compared with TCR repertoires of children on continuous antiretroviral treatment. Median age was roughly 10 years in the interruption group and over 7 years in the continuous treatment group. Recorded exposure to EBV and CMV was present in most of the participating children. For the interruption arm, samples were taken at week 0, at week 12, at the end of interruption (week 24 or 48), and roughly 3 years after the study ended. Study-wide findings and limitations: An increase in the naive CD4+ Gini coefficient was observed by the end of treatment interruption, suggesting clonal expansion, and a return to baseline was observed by 3 years. Sorted CD45RA+ naive cells might include minor non-naive CD45RA+ populations such as EMRA or stem memory cells. In naive CD4+ repertoires of PTI patients, reduced CDR3 sharing between time points was observed after interruption began, whereas many sequences were found to be shared between end of interruption and 3 years later. The low number of patients is regarded as a limitation, and the data should be interpreted with caution.

The library was made by 3' RACE. TCR libraries were constructed from RNA with a 3' RACE protocol that used unique molecular identifiers to correct for PCR amplification bias. Up to about 12 amplicon libraries were pooled and sequenced on an Illumina MiSeq with v2 2x250 paired-end chemistry. In the original analysis: Decombinator was used to process the reads, assigning V and J genes and CDR3 and applying barcode-based correction of errors and PCR bias. Before the Gini coefficient was calculated with the R ineq package, repertoires were subsampled to the same depth. CDR3 similarity was assessed with GLIPH, Hamming distance and a shared triplet metric. TCRdb redid the processing of the public reads, applying fastp at Q25 and MiXCR, and retained in-frame beta chains. One record per CDR3 amino acid sequence lists the most common genes and DNA. It is TCRdb's table, rather than the study itself, that gives the V and J calls and clone size. The sample table contains tens of thousands of distinct CDR3 sequences; only one count was recorded for under 8% of them. The ten largest account for roughly 1% of the sample.

Recombination joined TRBV20-1 with TRBJ2-5; no confident D gene assignment can be made. The TCR was taken from a pool of human donors with HIV. Material: CD45RA+ CD4+ T cells from PBMCs, pooled from several time points, obtained from a donor given antiretroviral therapy, either interrupted or continuous. The sample's cell subset or site label, decoded: naive CD4+ CD45RA+ CD45RO- T cells. The CDR3 reads as follows: CSAGPRQETQYF. The nucleotide sequence is given as TGCAGTGCCGGGCCCCGGCAAGAGACCCAGTACTTC.